Listed here are 14 T cell receptor beta chains from one sample, sequenced in a study of shared clonotypes between healthy human individuals. Some clones are missing from TCRdb's copy, which holds only in-frame ones; the method was immunoSEQ multiplex PCR. The table shows about 690,000 clones, with roughly 88% occurring only once. The sample taken for sequencing was memory CD8+ T cells from PBMCs. The subset: CD45RO+ cells pooled with CCR7-negative TemRA cells. Receptors were obtained from a young man in good health. Some clones in this sample may be carry-over from other donors' samples.

The chain carries TRBV18 and TRBJ2-6; 7 bases are a match to TRBD1. The germline V gene encodes CDR1 KGHSH and CDR2 LQKENI. The ends lost 1 base at V and 0 bases at J; junction bases unmatched: 9. This CDR3 region has 19 residues. CDR3: CASSPLMTGWGSGANVLTF. CDR3 coding DNA: TGTGCCAGCTCACCACTGATGACAGGGTGGGGCTCTGGGGCCAACGTCCTGACTTTC.

The chain employs TRBV2 and TRBJ2-3, with 12 positions matching TRBD2. After removal of 6 bases from V and 4 bases from J, the junction contained 8 bases not matched to a gene. This CDR3 region has 16 residues. Germline CDR1 and CDR2: SNHLY and FYNNEI. The CDR3 nucleotides are TGTGCCAGCAGCGGACGACTAGCGGGAGTGGCAGATACGCAGTATTTT. It translates to CASSGRLAGVADTQYF.

This clone showed up just once. The gene calls are TRBV4-1 and TRBJ1-1; D may be TRBD1 (6 bases). V was clipped by 9 bases and J by 2 bases, with 13 bases between them. There are 13 residues in the CDR3. Germline values: CDR1 MGHRA, CDR2 YSYEKL. DNA for the CDR3: TGCGCCAGTCGGGGGGGGCCAAACACTGAAGCTTTCTTT. This codes for CASRGGPNTEAFF.

The V and J genes are TRBV9 and TRBJ2-6; D unresolved. This CDR3 is built from 15 residues. V was cut by 0 bases and J by 0 bases, with 4 bases left in between. Germline CDR1 is SGDLS and CDR2 is YYNGEE. The CDR3 DNA follows: TGTGCCAGCAGCGTAGACGACTCTGGGGCCAACGTCCTGACTTTC. This sequence encodes CASSVDDSGANVLTF. The variable domain in full, completed from reference TRBV9 and TRBJ2-6, reads DSGVTQTPKHLITATGQRVTLRCSPRSGDLSVYWYQQSLDQGLQFLIQYYNGEERAKGNILERFSAQQFPDLHSELNLSSLELGDSALYFCASSVDDSGANVLTFGAGSRLTVL.

With respect to this clone: One junction end disagrees with the germline gene, perhaps due to a read error. V is TRBV27 and J is TRBJ1-2; D is possibly TRBD1 (6 bases). CDR3 size: 12 residues. CDR1 and CDR2 (germline): MNHEY, SMNVEV (reference sequence). The CDR3 DNA reads TGTGCCAGCAGTACCACGGGGGGCAACCCCTACTTC. Its translation is CASSTTGGNPYF.

With respect to this clone: Different DNA sequences within this sample yield the same CDR3. V usage is TRBV30 and J usage is TRBJ1-2; the match to TRBD1 covers 10 bases. CDR3 size: 13 residues. CDR1 and CDR2 (germline): GTSNPN, SVGIG (reference sequence). With 2 bases clipped from V and 6 bases from J, the junction kept 3 bases outside the gene matches. Here the CDR3 DNA reads TGTGCCTGGAGTCTCGGGACAGGGGATGGCTACACCTTC. Amino acid sequence: CAWSLGTGDGYTF.

The gene calls are TRBV5-1 and TRBJ2-1; 7 bases map to TRBD2. Trimming took 6 bases from V and 9 from J; bases not matched to a gene: 3. The CDR3 loop spans 11 amino acids. The germline gives CDR1 SGHRS, CDR2 YFSETQ. The CDR3 DNA reads as TGCGCCAGCAAAACGGGGGGTGAGCAGTTCTTC. It is translated as CASKTGGEQFF.

The chain uses TRBV20-1 and TRBJ2-1; D assignment may be TRBD1 or TRBD2 (5 bases each). In germline, CDR1 is DFQATT, CDR2 SNEGSKA (reference sequence). The CDR3 contains 11 residues. Trimming shortened V by 6 bases and J by 9 bases, and 12 bases separated the two germline ends. CDR3 sequence: CSAHTRGEQFF. The CDR3 DNA reads TGCAGTGCCCACACTAGGGGTGAGCAGTTCTTC.

The chain links TRBV13 to TRBJ1-2, with 8 bases identical to TRBD1. The J segment lost 0 bases and the V segment lost 6 bases, leaving 9 bases of the junction unmatched. The germline V gene has CDR1 PRHDT and CDR2 FYEKMQ (reference sequence). The CDR3 sequence is 16 residues long. The CDR3 region is CASSPGGLEPNYGYTF. The CDR3, as DNA: TGTGCCAGCAGTCCAGGGGGCCTGGAACCTAACTATGGCTACACCTTC.

This chain links TRBV5-1 with TRBJ2-7; D may be TRBD1 or TRBD2 (6 bases each). The CDR3 contains 14 residues. The V end lost 5 bases, the J end lost 0 bases, and 12 bases lay between the germline ends. CDR1 is SGHRS, CDR2 YFSETQ, per germline. In DNA form, the CDR3 reads TGCGCCAGCAGATTTTGGGGGGCCTCCTACGAGCAGTACTTC. Amino acids: CASRFWGASYEQYF.

This chain connects TRBV13 to TRBJ2-3; weak D call: TRBD2 (6 bases). The V and J ends lost 4 bases and 0 bases respectively, with 14 bases between them. There are 16 residues in the CDR3. Looked up from germline, CDR1 is PRHDT and CDR2 is FYEKMQ (reference sequence). The CDR3 DNA sequence: TGTGCCAGCAGCTCCCCAGCAGGGACTAGCACAGATACGCAGTATTTT. It codes for CASSSPAGTSTDTQYF.

The chain has TRBV28 and TRBJ2-5, with D unclear. There are 11 residues in the CDR3. The V and J ends lost 2 bases and 5 bases respectively, with 3 bases between them. Germline V gene sequence: CDR1 MDHEN, CDR2 SYDVKM. CDR3 in amino acids: CASSLKETQYF. The CDR3 nucleotides are TGTGCCAGCAGTTTAAAGGAGACCCAGTACTTC.

This chain connects TRBV18 to TRBJ2-7; 8 bases line up with TRBD1. From germline, CDR1 is KGHSH and CDR2 LQKENI. This CDR3 contains 14 residues. Trimming at V came to 0 bases and at J to 5 bases, leaving 3 bases not matched to a gene. CDR3 in DNA: TGTGCCAGCTCACCACCGGGACAGGTCGACGAGCAGTACTTC. Its translation is CASSPPGQVDEQYF.

The chain links TRBV28 to TRBJ2-7, with 9 bases aligning to TRBD2. Germline V gives CDR1 MDHEN, CDR2 SYDVKM. This CDR3 has 17 residues. The V segment lost 6 bases and the J segment 1 base; nucleotides outside the gene matches: 13. The CDR3 DNA reads as TGTGCCAGCAGCGGCAGGGCAATAGCGGGAGTTTCCTACGAGCAGTACTTC. Protein: CASSGRAIAGVSYEQYF.